This T cell receptor beta chain is from a study of T cells after posttransplantation cyclophosphamide. General study findings and limits: Blood and skin or GI T cell repertoires showed limited TRB overlap. Recipient CMV seropositivity and CMV reactivation strongly tracked TRB clonality. Later blood repertoires were often dominated by clones from the donor CD8+ memory compartment.

Many counts were recorded for this clone. Its antigen is still unknown. Some clones are missing from TCRdb's copy, which holds only in-frame ones; the method was immunoSEQ multiplex PCR. The record shows 25,000 to 30,000 clones for this sample, with no singletons present. V lost 3 bases to trimming and J lost 4 bases; unmatched junction nucleotides: 11. Per germline, CDR1 SGHRS and CDR2 YFSETQ. The CDR3 loop spans 16 amino acids. The rearrangement joins TRBV5-1 to TRBJ2-5; 8 bases match TRBD2. The source material was PBMCs. The receptor was derived from a woman aged 60-70 years in good health, CMV-negative, and a related stem cell transplant donor. The CDR3 sequence: CASSWTIAGGTETQYF. CDR3 DNA sequence: TGCGCCAGCAGCTGGACTATCGCGGGGGGTACAGAGACCCAGTACTTC.